The clone carrying this T cell receptor beta chain was observed once. The entry originates in a study of blood T cell repertoires in COVID-19. At the level of the study: COVID-19 samples collected from the United States, Italy and Spain covered acute and convalescent phases. From T cells, B-cell-depleted T cells, or PBMCs came the material, which was cDNA or gDNA.

Original handling: Nucleated cell counts were estimated from reference gene primer amplification. Method: immunoSEQ multiplex PCR; TCRdb's copy keeps in-frame clones and lacks some. Clone size and V and J calls were adopted from that table, with D and trimming inferred from the DNA. The repertoire holds 150,000 to 200,000 clones, with about 83% as singletons. The V gene's germline CDR1 is MNHEY and CDR2 SVGAGI. Trimming at V came to 6 bases and at J to 5 bases, leaving 3 bases not matched to a gene. The CDR3 runs 13 residues. The chain combines TRBV6-5 with TRBJ2-5; 10 bases agree with TRBD1. Source material: peripheral blood. This TCR was sampled from a woman over 75 with acute or convalescent COVID-19. This CDR3 reads CASRTGGHETQYF. The CDR3 region has the DNA TGTGCCAGCAGGACAGGGGGCCACGAGACCCAGTACTTC.